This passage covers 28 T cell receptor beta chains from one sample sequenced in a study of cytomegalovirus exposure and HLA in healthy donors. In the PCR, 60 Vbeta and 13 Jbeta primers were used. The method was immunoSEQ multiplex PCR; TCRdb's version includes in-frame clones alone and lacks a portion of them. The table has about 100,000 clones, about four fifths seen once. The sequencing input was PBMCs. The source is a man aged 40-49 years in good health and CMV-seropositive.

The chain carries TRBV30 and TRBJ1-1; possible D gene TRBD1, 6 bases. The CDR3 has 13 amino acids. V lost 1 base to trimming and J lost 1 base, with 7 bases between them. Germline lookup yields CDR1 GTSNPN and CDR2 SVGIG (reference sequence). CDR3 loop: CAWSGGQNTEAFF. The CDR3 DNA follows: TGTGCCTGGAGTGGGGGGCAGAACACTGAAGCTTTCTTT. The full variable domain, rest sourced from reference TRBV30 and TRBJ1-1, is SQTIHQWPATLVQPVGSPLSLECTVEGTSNPNLYWYRQAAGRGLQLLFYSVGIGQISSEVPQNLSASRPQDRQFILSSKKLLLSDSGFYLCAWSGGQNTEAFFGQGTRLTVV.

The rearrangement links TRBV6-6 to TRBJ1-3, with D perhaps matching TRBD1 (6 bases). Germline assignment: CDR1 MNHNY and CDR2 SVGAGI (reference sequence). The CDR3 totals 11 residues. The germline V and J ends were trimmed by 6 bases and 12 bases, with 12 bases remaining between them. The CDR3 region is CASSPGTNIYF. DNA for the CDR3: TGTGCCAGCAGCCCAGGGACAAACATATATTTT.

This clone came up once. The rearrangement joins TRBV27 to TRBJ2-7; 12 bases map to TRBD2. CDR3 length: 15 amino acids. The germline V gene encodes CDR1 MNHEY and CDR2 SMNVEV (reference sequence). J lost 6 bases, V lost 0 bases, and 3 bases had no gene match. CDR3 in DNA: TGTGCCAGCAGTTTATCGGGACTAGCGGGCCTCGAGCAGTACTTC. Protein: CASSLSGLAGLEQYF.

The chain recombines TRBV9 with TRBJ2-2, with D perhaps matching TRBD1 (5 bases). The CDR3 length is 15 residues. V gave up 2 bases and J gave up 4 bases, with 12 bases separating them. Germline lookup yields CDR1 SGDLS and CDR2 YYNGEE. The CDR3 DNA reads TGTGCCAGCAGCGTTTTTCAGGGAAGCACCGGGGAGCTGTTTTTT. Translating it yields CASSVFQGSTGELFF.

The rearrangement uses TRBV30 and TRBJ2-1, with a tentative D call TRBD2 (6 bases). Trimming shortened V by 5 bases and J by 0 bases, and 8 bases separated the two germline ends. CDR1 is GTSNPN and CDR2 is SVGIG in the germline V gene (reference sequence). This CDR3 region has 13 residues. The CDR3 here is CAWGGSSYNEQFF. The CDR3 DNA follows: TGTGCCTGGGGGGGGAGCTCCTACAATGAGCAGTTCTTC.

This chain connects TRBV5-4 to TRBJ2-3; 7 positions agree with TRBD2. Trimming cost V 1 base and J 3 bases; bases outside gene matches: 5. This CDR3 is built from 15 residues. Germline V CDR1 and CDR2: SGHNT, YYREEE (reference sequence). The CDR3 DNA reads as TGTGCCAGCAGCTTGTCAGGGCGGGGGACAGATACGCAGTATTTT. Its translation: CASSLSGRGTDTQYF.

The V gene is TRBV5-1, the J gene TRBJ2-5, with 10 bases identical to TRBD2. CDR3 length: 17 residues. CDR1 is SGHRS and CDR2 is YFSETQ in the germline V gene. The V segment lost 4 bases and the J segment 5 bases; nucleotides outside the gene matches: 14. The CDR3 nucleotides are TGCGCCAGCAGCCCGGGGTCTAGCGGGAGTTCTGCTGAGACCCAGTACTTC. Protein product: CASSPGSSGSSAETQYF.

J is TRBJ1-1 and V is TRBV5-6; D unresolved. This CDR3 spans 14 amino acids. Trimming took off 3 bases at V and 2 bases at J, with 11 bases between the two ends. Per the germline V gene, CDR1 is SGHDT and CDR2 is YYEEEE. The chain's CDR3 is CASSSHGENTEAFF. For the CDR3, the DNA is TGTGCCAGCAGCTCCCACGGGGAAAACACTGAAGCTTTCTTT.

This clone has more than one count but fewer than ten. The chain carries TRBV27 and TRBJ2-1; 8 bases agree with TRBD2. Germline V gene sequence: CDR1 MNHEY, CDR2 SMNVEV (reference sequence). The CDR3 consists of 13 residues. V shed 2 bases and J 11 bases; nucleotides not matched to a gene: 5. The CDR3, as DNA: TGTGCCAGCAGTTTAAGCGGGGGAGGGAAGCAGTTCTTC. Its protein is CASSLSGGGKQFF.

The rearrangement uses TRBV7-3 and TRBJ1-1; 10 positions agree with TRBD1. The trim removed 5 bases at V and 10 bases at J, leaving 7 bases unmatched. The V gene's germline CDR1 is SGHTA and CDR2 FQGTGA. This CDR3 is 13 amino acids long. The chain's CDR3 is CASSGQGGGPAFF. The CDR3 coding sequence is TGTGCCAGCAGCGGACAGGGGGGCGGTCCAGCTTTCTTT.

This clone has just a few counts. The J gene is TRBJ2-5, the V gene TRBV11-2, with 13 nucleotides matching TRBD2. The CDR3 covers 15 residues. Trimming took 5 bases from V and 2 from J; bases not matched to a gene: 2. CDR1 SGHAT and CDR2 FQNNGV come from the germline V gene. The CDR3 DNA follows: TGTGCCAGCAGCGGGGGACTAGCGGGGCAAGAGACCCAGTACTTC. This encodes CASSGGLAGQETQYF. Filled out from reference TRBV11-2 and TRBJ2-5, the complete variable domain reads EAGVAQSPRYKIIEKRQSVAFWCNPISGHATLYWYQQILGQGPKLLIQFQNNGVVDDSQLPKDRFSAERLKGVDSTLKIQPAKLEDSAVYLCASSGGLAGQETQYFGPGTRLLVL.

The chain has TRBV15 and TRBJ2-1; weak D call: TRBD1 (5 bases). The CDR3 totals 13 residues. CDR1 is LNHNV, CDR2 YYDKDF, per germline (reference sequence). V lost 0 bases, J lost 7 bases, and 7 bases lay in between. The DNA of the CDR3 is TGTGCCACCAGCAGAGATCCAGGGAATGAGCAGTTCTTC. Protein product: CATSRDPGNEQFF. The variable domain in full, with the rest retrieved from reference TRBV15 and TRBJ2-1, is DAMVIQNPRYQVTQFGKPVTLSCSQTLNHNVMYWYQQKSSQAPKLLFHYYDKDFNNEADTPDNFQSRRPNTSFCFLDIRSPGLGDTAMYLCATSRDPGNEQFFGPGTRLTVL.

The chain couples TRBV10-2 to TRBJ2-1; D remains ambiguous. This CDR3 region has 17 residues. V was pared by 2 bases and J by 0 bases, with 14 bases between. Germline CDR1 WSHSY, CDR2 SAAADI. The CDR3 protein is CASSEPNSWSSYNEQFF. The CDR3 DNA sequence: TGCGCCAGCAGTGAGCCTAATAGCTGGAGCTCCTACAATGAGCAGTTCTTC.

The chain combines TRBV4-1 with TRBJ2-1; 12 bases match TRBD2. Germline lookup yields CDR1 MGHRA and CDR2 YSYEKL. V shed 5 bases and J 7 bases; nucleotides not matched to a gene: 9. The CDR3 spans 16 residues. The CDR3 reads CASSGGTSGSKNEQFF. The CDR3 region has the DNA TGCGCCAGCAGCGGTGGGACTAGCGGGTCGAAGAATGAGCAGTTCTTC.

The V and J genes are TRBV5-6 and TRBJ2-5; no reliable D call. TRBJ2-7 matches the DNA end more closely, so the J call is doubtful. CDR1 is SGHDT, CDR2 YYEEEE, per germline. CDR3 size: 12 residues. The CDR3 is CASSLKRGEQYF. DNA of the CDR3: TGTGCCAGCAGCTTGAAGCGAGGCGAGCAGTACTTC.

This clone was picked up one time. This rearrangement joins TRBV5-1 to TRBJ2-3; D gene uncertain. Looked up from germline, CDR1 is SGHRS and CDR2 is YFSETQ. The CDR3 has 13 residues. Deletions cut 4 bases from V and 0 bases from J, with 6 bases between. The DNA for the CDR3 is TGCGCCAGCAGCCCCGGGAGCACAGATACGCAGTATTTT. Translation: CASSPGSTDTQYF. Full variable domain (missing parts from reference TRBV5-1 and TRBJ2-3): KAGVTQTPRYLIKTRGQQVTLSCSPISGHRSVSWYQQTPGQGLQFLFEYFSETQRNKGNFPGRFSGRQFSNSRSEMNVSTLELGDSALYLCASSPGSTDTQYFGPGTRLTVL.

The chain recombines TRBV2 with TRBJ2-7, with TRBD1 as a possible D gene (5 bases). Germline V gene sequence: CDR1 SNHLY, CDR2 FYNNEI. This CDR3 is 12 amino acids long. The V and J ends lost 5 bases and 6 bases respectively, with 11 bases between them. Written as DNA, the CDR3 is TGTGCCAGCAGTCTGGGGCCTCCCGAGCAGTACTTC. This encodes CASSLGPPEQYF.

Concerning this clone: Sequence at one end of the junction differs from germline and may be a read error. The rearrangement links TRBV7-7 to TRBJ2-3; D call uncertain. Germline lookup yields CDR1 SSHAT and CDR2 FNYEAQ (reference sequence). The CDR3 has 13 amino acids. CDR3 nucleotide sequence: TGTGCTAGCAGCTTTGAGCTCACAGATACGCAGTATTTT. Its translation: CASSFELTDTQYF.

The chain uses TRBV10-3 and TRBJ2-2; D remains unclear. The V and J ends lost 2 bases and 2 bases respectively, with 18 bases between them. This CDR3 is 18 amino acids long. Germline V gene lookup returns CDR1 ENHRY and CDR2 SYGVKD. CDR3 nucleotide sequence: TGTGCCATCAGTGAGGCCTCTACGCTGAGTGCTAACACCGGGGAGCTGTTTTTT. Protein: CAISEASTLSANTGELFF.

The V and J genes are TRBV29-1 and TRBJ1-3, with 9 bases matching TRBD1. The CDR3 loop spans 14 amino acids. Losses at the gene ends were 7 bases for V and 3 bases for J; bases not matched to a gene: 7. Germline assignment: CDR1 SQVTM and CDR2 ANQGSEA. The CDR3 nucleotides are TGCAGCGCCCCACAGGGGGCCGGTGGAAACACCATATATTTT. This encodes CSAPQGAGGNTIYF.

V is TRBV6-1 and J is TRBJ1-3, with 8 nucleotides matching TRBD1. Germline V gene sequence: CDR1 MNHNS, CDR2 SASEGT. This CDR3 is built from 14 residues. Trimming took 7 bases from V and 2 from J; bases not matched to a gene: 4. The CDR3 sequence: CASKSDRAGNTIYF. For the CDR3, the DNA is TGTGCCAGCAAGTCGGACAGGGCTGGAAACACCATATATTTT.

The CDR3 DNA reads as TGTGCCAGCAGCTTGCAACAGGCCTACGAGCAGTACTTC. Translation: CASSLQQAYEQYF. The chain is built from TRBV5-4 and TRBJ2-7, with D perhaps TRBD1 (5 bases). The CDR3 loop spans 13 amino acids. The V end was cut by 1 base, the J end by 2 bases, with 7 bases between. Germline assignment: CDR1 SGHNT and CDR2 YYREEE (reference sequence).

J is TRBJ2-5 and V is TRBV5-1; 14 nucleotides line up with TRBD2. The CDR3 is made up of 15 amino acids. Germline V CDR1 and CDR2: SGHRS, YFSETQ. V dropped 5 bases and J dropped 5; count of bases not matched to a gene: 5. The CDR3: CASRGTSGGTETQYF. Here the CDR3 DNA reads TGCGCCAGCAGAGGGACTAGCGGGGGAACGGAGACCCAGTACTTC.

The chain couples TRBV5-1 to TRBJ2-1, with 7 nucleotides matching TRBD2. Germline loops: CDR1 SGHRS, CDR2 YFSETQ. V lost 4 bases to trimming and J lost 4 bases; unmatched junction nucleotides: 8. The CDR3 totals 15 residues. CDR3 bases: TGCGCCAGCAGCCTAGGGAGGGGATATTACAATGAGCAGTTCTTC. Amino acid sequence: CASSLGRGYYNEQFF.

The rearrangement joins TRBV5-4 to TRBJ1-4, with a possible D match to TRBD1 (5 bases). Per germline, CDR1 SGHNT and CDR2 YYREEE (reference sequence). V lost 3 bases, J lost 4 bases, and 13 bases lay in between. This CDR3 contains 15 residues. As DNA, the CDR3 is TGTGCCAGCAGCTGGTACGTTCAGGGTAATGAAAAACTGTTTTTT. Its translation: CASSWYVQGNEKLFF.

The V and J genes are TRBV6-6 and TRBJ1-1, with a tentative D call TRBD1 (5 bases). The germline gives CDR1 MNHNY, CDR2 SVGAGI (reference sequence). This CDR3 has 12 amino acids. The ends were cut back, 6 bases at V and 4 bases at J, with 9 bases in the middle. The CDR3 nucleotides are TGTGCCAGCAGAGCAGGGTTCACTGAAGCTTTCTTT. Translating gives CASRAGFTEAFF.

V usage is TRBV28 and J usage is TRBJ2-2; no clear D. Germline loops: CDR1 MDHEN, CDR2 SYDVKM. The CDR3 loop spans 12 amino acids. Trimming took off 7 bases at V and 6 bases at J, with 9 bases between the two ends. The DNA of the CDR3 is TGTGCCAGCACCCCGGTGCCCGGGGAGCTGTTTTTT. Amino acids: CASTPVPGELFF.

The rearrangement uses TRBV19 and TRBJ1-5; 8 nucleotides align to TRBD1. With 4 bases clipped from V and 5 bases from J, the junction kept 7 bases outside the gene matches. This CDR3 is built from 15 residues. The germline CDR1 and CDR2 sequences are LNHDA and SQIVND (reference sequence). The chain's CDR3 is CASSTAGGVHQPQHF. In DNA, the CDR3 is TGTGCCAGTAGTACGGCAGGGGGCGTCCATCAGCCCCAGCATTTT.